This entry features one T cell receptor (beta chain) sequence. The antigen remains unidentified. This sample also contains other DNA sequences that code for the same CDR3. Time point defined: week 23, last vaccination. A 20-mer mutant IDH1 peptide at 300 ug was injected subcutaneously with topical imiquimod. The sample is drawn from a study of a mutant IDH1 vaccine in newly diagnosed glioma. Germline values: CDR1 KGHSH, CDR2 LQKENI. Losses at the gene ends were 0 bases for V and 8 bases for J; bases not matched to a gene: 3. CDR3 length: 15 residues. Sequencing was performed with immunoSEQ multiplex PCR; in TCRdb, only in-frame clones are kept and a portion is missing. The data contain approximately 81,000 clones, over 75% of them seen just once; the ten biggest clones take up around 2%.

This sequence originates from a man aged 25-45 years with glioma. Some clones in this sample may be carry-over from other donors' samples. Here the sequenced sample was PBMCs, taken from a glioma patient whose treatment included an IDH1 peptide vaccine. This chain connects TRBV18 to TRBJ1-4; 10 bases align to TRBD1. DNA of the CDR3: TGTGCCAGCTCACCACCGGGACAGGGGAACGAAAAACTGTTTTTT. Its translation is CASSPPGQGNEKLFF.